This T cell receptor (beta chain) was retrieved from a study of CD8+CD57+ T cells in acquired aplastic anemia (dated by TCRdb to 2017 to 2018). Notes on the research overall: A mean of roughly 3.2 ug of DNA, ranging from roughly 0.2 to 27.4 ug, was extracted from sorted CD4+ and CD8+ cells. Mean read counts for healthy donor samples were roughly 10 million for CD4+ cells and around 11 million for CD8+ cells. Overall study results and their limits: Patients and healthy controls showed no significant difference in CD8+ Simpson's diversity (P=0.060). Roughly 31 CD8+ CDR3 sequences were shared between patients and controls but appeared highly expressed in patients and within their immunodominant clones.

Genomic DNA was used as template for profiling of TCR beta VDJ combinations and CDR3 sequences. An Illumina HiSeq 2000 was the platform used for TCR repertoire sequencing. The original methods were these. Repertoires were assessed using TRBV/TRBJ rearrangement plots, CDR3 size and DJ length profiles, and Simpson's diversity index. Whichever DNA sequence was most abundant in the deep sequencing data was defined as the immunodominant clone. CDR3 amino acid sequences were screened for sharing across subjects and were compared with published repertoires and the VDJdb database. The public reads were reanalyzed by TCRdb: fastp trimming at Q25, MiXCR alignment, in-frame beta chains only. Here each entry gathers all rows of one CDR3 protein and keeps the most common genes and DNA. The authors' filters were not applied to this entry. This sample has some 210,000 distinct CDR3 sequences in its table, and approximately 60% of those were observed once. The ten top clones hold over 25% of the sample.

The CDR3 runs 17 residues from the cysteine to the phenylalanine. Only the CDR3 DNA is retained, 51 bases long and in frame from the first base. A distance of 17 bases separates the germline ends of V and J, which lose 4 bases and 2 bases respectively. For CDR1 and CDR2, the germline V gene lists ENHRY and SYGVKD. In the study, sorted CD4+ and CD8+ blood T cells from patients with severe aplastic anemia and from healthy subjects underwent deep sequencing of TCR repertoires. Ficoll-Paque density gradient centrifugation was used to isolate peripheral blood mononuclear cells. Before DNA was extracted, CD4+ and CD8+ T cells were sorted using either FACS or magnetic beads. On this clonotype: Its specific antigen is unknown. Per-nucleotide qualities are absent, and no much larger clonotype sits a single base away.

Source material: sorted CD4+, CD8+, or CD8+CD57+ T cells (not recorded which) from PBMCs. The rearrangement joined TRBV10-3 to TRBJ2-2, with a weak D call of TRBD1 (6 bases match). The sequence came from a human donor in good health. The sequenced DNA: TGTGCCATCAGTGGGGCTTCGGGGACAACTAACACCGGGGAGCTGTTTTTT. It encodes CAISGASGTTNTGELFF.